A single sample is the source of the 27 T cell receptor beta chains below, sequenced in a study of blood T cell repertoires in COVID-19. TCRdb keeps only in-frame clones here, not all; method: immunoSEQ multiplex PCR. Counted here are just over 300,000 clones, around 89% occurring once; the ten biggest clones make up over 3.5%. The source material was PBMCs or T cells enriched from blood (not recorded which). Receptors were obtained from a woman younger than 35 with acute COVID-19.

The gene calls are TRBV7-3 and TRBJ1-4; tentative D call: TRBD1 (5 bases). The V gene lost 2 bases and the J gene lost 2 bases, with 9 bases spanning the gap. There are 15 residues in the CDR3. CDR1 and CDR2 (germline): SGHTA, FQGTGA. In DNA, the CDR3 is TGTGCCAGCAGCTTATCAGGGATTACTAATGAAAAACTGTTTTTT. This sequence encodes CASSLSGITNEKLFF.

CDR3 sequence: CASSLWLAGVRNEQFF. CDR3 nucleotide sequence: TGTGCCAGCAGTTTATGGCTAGCGGGGGTGAGAAATGAGCAGTTCTTC. J is TRBJ2-1 and V is TRBV27; 10 bases are shared with TRBD2. The trim removed 1 base at V and 7 bases at J, leaving 7 bases unmatched. There are 16 residues in the CDR3. Germline V gene lookup returns CDR1 MNHEY and CDR2 SMNVEV (reference sequence).

The V call is TRBV24-1, the J call TRBJ2-5; 7 nucleotides agree with TRBD2. V shed 6 bases, J shed 5 bases, and the junction held 8 bases outside the gene matches. CDR1 KGHDR and CDR2 SFDVKD come from the germline V gene. This CDR3 comprises 14 residues. The CDR3 loop reads CATSPGLDPETQYF. The DNA of the CDR3 is TGTGCCACCAGTCCAGGACTAGATCCGGAGACCCAGTACTTC.

The chain has TRBV9 and TRBJ1-4; D gene ambiguous. V lost 2 bases, J lost 4 bases, and 15 bases lay in between. The CDR3 is 16 amino acids. CDR1 and CDR2 (germline): SGDLS, YYNGEE. In DNA form, the CDR3 reads TGTGCCAGCAGCGTGGAGGCTGCCCCGAATAATGAAAAACTGTTTTTT. As protein: CASSVEAAPNNEKLFF. The whole variable domain, remainder taken from reference TRBV9 and TRBJ1-4, is DSGVTQTPKHLITATGQRVTLRCSPRSGDLSVYWYQQSLDQGLQFLIQYYNGEERAKGNILERFSAQQFPDLHSELNLSSLELGDSALYFCASSVEAAPNNEKLFFGSGTQLSVL.

The gene calls are TRBV5-6 and TRBJ2-1; D not certain. V gave up 2 bases and J gave up 5 bases, with 5 bases separating them. The germline gives CDR1 SGHDT, CDR2 YYEEEE. This CDR3 comprises 12 residues. The chain's CDR3 is CASSFQNNEQFF. DNA for the CDR3: TGTGCCAGCAGCTTCCAGAACAATGAGCAGTTCTTC. Together with reference TRBV5-6 and TRBJ2-1, the CDR3 gives the full variable domain: DAGVTQSPTHLIKTRGQQVTLRCSPKSGHDTVSWYQQALGQGPQFIFQYYEEEERQRGNFPDRFSGHQFPNYSSELNVNALLLGDSALYLCASSFQNNEQFFGPGTRLTVL.

V is TRBV5-1 and J is TRBJ2-7; the match to TRBD2 covers 9 bases. V lost 1 base and J lost 5; bases outside the gene matches: 7. Per the germline V gene, CDR1 is SGHRS and CDR2 is YFSETQ. This CDR3 is built from 15 residues. The CDR3 spells CASSLRVAGADEQYF. The CDR3 DNA reads TGCGCCAGCAGCTTGAGGGTAGCGGGAGCGGACGAGCAGTACTTC.

V gene TRBV5-1 combines with J gene TRBJ1-1; unclear D gene. The CDR3 extends over 14 amino acids. Germline V gene data show CDR1 as SGHRS and CDR2 as YFSETQ. V lost 3 bases, J lost 5 bases, and 14 bases lay in between. The chain's CDR3 is CASSSREGGTEAFF. The CDR3 region has the DNA TGCGCCAGCAGCTCCCGGGAGGGTGGGACTGAAGCTTTCTTT. The whole variable domain, remainder taken from reference TRBV5-1 and TRBJ1-1, is KAGVTQTPRYLIKTRGQQVTLSCSPISGHRSVSWYQQTPGQGLQFLFEYFSETQRNKGNFPGRFSGRQFSNSRSEMNVSTLELGDSALYLCASSSREGGTEAFFGQGTRLTVV.

The V call is TRBV29-1, the J call TRBJ2-7; the D gene is possibly TRBD1 (5 bases). This CDR3 is 11 amino acids long. V was shortened by 8 bases and J by 3 bases, with 11 bases between the two germline ends. Looked up from germline, CDR1 is SQVTM and CDR2 is ANQGSEA. This chain's CDR3 is CSSPQGYEQYF. The CDR3 nucleotides read TGCAGCTCCCCCCAGGGCTACGAGCAGTACTTC.

The gene calls are TRBV7-6 and TRBJ2-1, with 7 bases matching TRBD1. The CDR3 covers 15 residues. Germline trimming cut 5 bases from V and 4 bases from J; bases unmatched to any gene: 8. Germline CDR1 reads SGHVS; CDR2 reads FNYEAQ. Written as DNA, the CDR3 is TGTGCCAGCAGCCGGCTGGGACAGTTTTACAATGAGCAGTTCTTC. This gives the protein CASSRLGQFYNEQFF.

This sequence joins TRBV19 and TRBJ1-1; possibly TRBD1 for D (6 bases). CDR3 length: 15 amino acids. V was trimmed by 3 bases and J by 0 bases, leaving 11 bases between them. Germline V CDR1 and CDR2: LNHDA, SQIVND (reference sequence). CDR3 DNA: TGTGCCAGTAGTATTCGGCAGGGGATGAACACTGAAGCTTTCTTT. The encoded protein is CASSIRQGMNTEAFF.

The chain employs TRBV29-1 and TRBJ1-1; D is perhaps TRBD1 (6 bases). Germline values: CDR1 SQVTM, CDR2 ANQGSEA. This CDR3 has 14 residues. Trimming removed 8 bases at V and 4 bases at J, with 20 bases between. The CDR3 loop reads CSILQGQWGTEAFF. The DNA for the CDR3 is TGCAGCATATTGCAGGGGCAGTGGGGCACTGAAGCTTTCTTT.

The V gene is TRBV27, the J gene TRBJ2-1; TRBD1 might be the D (6 bases). The CDR3 length is 16 residues. V was shortened by 5 bases and J by 2 bases, with 16 bases between the two germline ends. CDR1 and CDR2 (germline): MNHEY, SMNVEV (reference sequence). The CDR3 loop reads CASSPLTGITYNEQFF. The CDR3 bases are TGTGCCAGCAGTCCGTTGACAGGAATCACCTACAATGAGCAGTTCTTC.

This clone was detected only once. The rearrangement links TRBV12-5 to TRBJ1-1; D ambiguous. The V gene's germline CDR1 is LGHNT and CDR2 FRNRAP. The CDR3 extends over 14 amino acids. Trimming removed 6 bases at V and 1 base at J, with 12 bases between. The CDR3 nucleotides read TGTGCTAGTGGGGCGGGAGGTACGAACACTGAAGCTTTCTTT. Amino acids: CASGAGGTNTEAFF. The whole variable domain, remainder taken from reference TRBV12-5 and TRBJ1-1, is DARVTQTPRHKVTEMGQEVTMRCQPILGHNTVFWYRQTMMQGLELLAYFRNRAPLDDSGMPKDRFSAEMPDATLATLKIQPSEPRDSAVYFCASGAGGTNTEAFFGQGTRLTVV.

This sequence joins TRBV9 and TRBJ2-7, with 13 nucleotides matching TRBD2. CDR3 length equals 15 residues. Germline V gene lookup returns CDR1 SGDLS and CDR2 YYNGEE. After removal of 6 bases from V and 3 bases from J, the junction contained 6 bases not matched to a gene. The CDR3 region has the DNA TGTGCCAGCAATTCGGGACTAGCGGGAAACTACGAGCAGTACTTC. This encodes CASNSGLAGNYEQYF. The whole variable domain, filled in from reference TRBV9 and TRBJ2-7, reads DSGVTQTPKHLITATGQRVTLRCSPRSGDLSVYWYQQSLDQGLQFLIQYYNGEERAKGNILERFSAQQFPDLHSELNLSSLELGDSALYFCASNSGLAGNYEQYFGPGTRLTVT.

With respect to this clone: This specimen includes other DNA sequences encoding the same CDR3. The rearrangement joins TRBV9 to TRBJ2-1; no reliable D call. V lost 0 bases and J 0 bases, leaving 4 bases between the germline ends. Germline CDR1 SGDLS, CDR2 YYNGEE. This CDR3 is 14 amino acids long. The CDR3 loop is CASSVVSSYNEQFF. The CDR3 bases are TGTGCCAGCAGCGTAGTCAGCTCCTACAATGAGCAGTTCTTC.

This chain joins TRBV28 and TRBJ1-2; D gene ambiguous. V lost 6 bases and J lost 2, with 13 bases in between. Germline V CDR1 and CDR2: MDHEN, SYDVKM. This CDR3 is 14 amino acids long. CDR3 in amino acids: CASRLVTENYGYTF. For the CDR3, the DNA is TGTGCCAGCAGGCTAGTGACTGAGAACTATGGCTACACCTTC.

The rearrangement uses TRBV24-1 and TRBJ2-2; D unresolved. Germline CDR1 is KGHDR and CDR2 is SFDVKD. Trimming removed 3 bases from V and 2 bases from J, with 6 bases in between. The CDR3 extends over 14 amino acids. The CDR3 DNA reads TGTGCCACCAGTGATCCCCATAACACCGGGGAGCTGTTTTTT. Translated: CATSDPHNTGELFF.

The chain links TRBV19 to TRBJ2-6; TRBD1 matches 7 bases. This CDR3 contains 19 residues. Trimming removed 2 bases from V and 2 bases from J; junction bases left unmatched: 12. Germline V gene data show CDR1 as LNHDA and CDR2 as SQIVND (reference sequence). The CDR3 region has the DNA TGTGCCAGTAGTATATCCCTCGCAGGGGGAAGAGCTGGGGCCAACGTCCTGACTTTC. It translates to CASSISLAGGRAGANVLTF.

V usage is TRBV7-6 and J usage is TRBJ2-3, with a weak D call TRBD2 (5 bases). V was clipped by 2 bases and J by 3 bases, with 12 bases between them. The V gene's germline CDR1 is SGHVS and CDR2 FNYEAQ. CDR3 length equals 15 residues. The CDR3 sequence: CASSLPGYSTDTQYF. In DNA form, the CDR3 reads TGTGCCAGCAGCTTACCGGGGTACAGTACAGATACGCAGTATTTT. Looking up the rest from reference TRBV7-6 and TRBJ2-3 gives the full variable domain: GAGVSQSPRYKVTKRGQDVALRCDPISGHVSLYWYRQALGQGPEFLTYFNYEAQQDKSGLPNDRFSAERPEGSISTLTIQRTEQRDSAMYRCASSLPGYSTDTQYFGPGTRLTVL.

This clone has a single count. The chain employs TRBV19 and TRBJ2-3, with 9 bases lining up with TRBD2. Germline CDR1 reads LNHDA; CDR2 reads SQIVND (reference sequence). The CDR3 runs to 18 residues. V was clipped by 6 bases and J by 6 bases; unmatched bases: 19. Here the CDR3 reads CASRKTPSGAYAADTQYF. DNA for the CDR3: TGTGCCAGTAGGAAAACTCCTAGCGGGGCGTACGCGGCGGATACGCAGTATTTT.

The count of this clone is one. This chain links TRBV28 with TRBJ2-2, with 7 nucleotides matching TRBD2. CDR3 size: 15 residues. The germline gives CDR1 MDHEN, CDR2 SYDVKM. After removal of 3 bases from V and 5 bases from J, the junction contained 6 bases not matched to a gene. For the CDR3, the DNA is TGTGCCAGCAGTTTCATAATGGGGGGGACCGGGGAGCTGTTTTTT. This encodes CASSFIMGGTGELFF.

This clone was detected a few times. The genes are TRBV14 and TRBJ1-4; D is unresolved. Between the trimmed V and J ends, which lost 5 bases and 10 bases, there was a span of 14 bases. CDR3 length: 13 residues. Germline assignment: CDR1 SGHDN and CDR2 FVKESK. This CDR3 is CASSTRGYGKLFF. The CDR3 DNA follows: TGTGCCAGCAGCACCCGGGGATACGGAAAACTGTTTTTT. The full variable domain, completed using reference TRBV14 and TRBJ1-4, is EAGVTQFPSHSVIEKGQTVTLRCDPISGHDNLYWYRRVMGKEIKFLLHFVKESKQDESGMPNNRFLAERTGGTYSTLKVQPAELEDSGVYFCASSTRGYGKLFFGSGTQLSVL.

This chain uses TRBV28 with TRBJ1-5; 10 positions match TRBD1. CDR3 length: 15 amino acids. The junction had 4 bases not matched to a gene; V was cut back by 3 bases and J by 5 bases. In germline, CDR1 is MDHEN, CDR2 SYDVKM. CDR3 nucleotides: TGTGCCAGCAGTTTTTTGGGGACAGGGGATCAGCCCCAGCATTTT. The encoded protein is CASSFLGTGDQPQHF.

The V gene is TRBV6-5, the J gene TRBJ1-1; a weak D match, TRBD1 (6 bases). The germline V gene has CDR1 MNHEY and CDR2 SVGAGI. The CDR3 extends over 15 amino acids. The V gene lost 0 bases and the J gene lost 1 base, with 9 bases spanning the gap. CDR3: CASSYSGTPNTEAFF. CDR3 nucleotide sequence: TGTGCCAGCAGTTACTCAGGGACACCGAACACTGAAGCTTTCTTT.

The chain recombines TRBV6-5 with TRBJ1-5; D not resolved. Germline V gene lookup returns CDR1 MNHEY and CDR2 SVGAGI. The CDR3 extends over 16 amino acids. Trimming stripped 3 bases from V and 1 base from J, with 13 bases between. CDR3 DNA: TGTGCCAGCAGTTATACTATCCATGGAAGCAATCAGCCCCAGCATTTT. Translating gives CASSYTIHGSNQPQHF.

The sample holds one count of this clone. The chain recombines TRBV4-1 with TRBJ1-5; D unresolved. Germline values: CDR1 MGHRA, CDR2 YSYEKL. The CDR3 spans 16 residues. V lost 0 bases, J lost 3 bases, and 12 bases lay in between. The CDR3 DNA reads as TGCGCCAGCAGCCAAGAGCCAAACAGATACAATCAGCCCCAGCATTTT. It encodes CASSQEPNRYNQPQHF.

The V and J genes are TRBV2 and TRBJ1-4; TRBD1 agrees at 9 bases. J gave up 7 bases and V 8 bases, and 8 bases lay outside the gene matches. CDR1 is SNHLY, CDR2 FYNNEI, per germline. The CDR3 runs to 14 residues. CDR3 DNA: TGTGCCAGCTGCCTAACAGGGGGCGGTGAAAAACTGTTTTTT. Protein product: CASCLTGGGEKLFF. The full variable domain, completed using reference TRBV2 and TRBJ1-4, is EPEVTQTPSHQVTQMGQEVILRCVPISNHLYFYWYRQILGQKVEFLVSFYNNEISEKSEIFDDQFSVERPDGSNFTLKIRSTKLEDSAMYFCASCLTGGGEKLFFGSGTQLSVL.